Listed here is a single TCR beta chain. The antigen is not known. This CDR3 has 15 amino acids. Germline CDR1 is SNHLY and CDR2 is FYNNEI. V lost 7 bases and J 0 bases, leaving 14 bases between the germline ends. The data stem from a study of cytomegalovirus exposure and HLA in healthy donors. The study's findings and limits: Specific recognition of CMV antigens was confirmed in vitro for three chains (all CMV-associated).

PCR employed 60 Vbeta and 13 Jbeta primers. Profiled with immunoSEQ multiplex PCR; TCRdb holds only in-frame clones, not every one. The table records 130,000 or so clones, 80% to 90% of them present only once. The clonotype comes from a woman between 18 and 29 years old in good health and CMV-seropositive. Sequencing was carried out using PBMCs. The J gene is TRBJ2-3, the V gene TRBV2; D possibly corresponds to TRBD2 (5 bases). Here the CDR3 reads CASNRRTGSTDTQYF. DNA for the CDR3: TGTGCCAGCAACCGAAGGACTGGTAGCACAGATACGCAGTATTTT.